This T cell receptor (beta chain) was sequenced in a study of T cell repertoires in cytomegalovirus infection. Looking at the study overall: Recently identified HLA-C-restricted and well-studied HLA-B-restricted CMV epitopes were used.

CDR3 length: 14 residues. Unmatched junction bases numbered 9, after V lost 5 bases and J lost 7 bases. CDR1 is SGHTA, CDR2 FQGNSA, per germline. MiXCR was run by TCRdb on the reads, yielding one entry per CDR3 protein. The sample yields approximately 50,000 distinct CDR3 sequences, roughly 21% seen once. On this clonotype itself: Its specificity is not known.

This sequence was found in a human donor in good health (CMV status not recorded). Some clones in this sample may be carry-over from other donors' samples. The input for sequencing was CD8+ T cells from cultured PBMCs, taken from culture after CMV antigen stimulation. J is TRBJ2-5 and V is TRBV7-2; 8 bases are shared with TRBD2. DNA of the CDR3: TGTGCCAGCAGCCCGCGGGGGGATAAGGGGACCCAGTACTTC. It translates to CASSPRGDKGTQYF.